The rows below give T cell receptor beta chains drawn from one sample of a study of PD-1 blockade in classical Hodgkin lymphoma. Profiled with immunoSEQ multiplex PCR; TCRdb holds only in-frame clones, not every one. The data hold roughly 77,000 clones, with about 93% observed a single time. The sample taken for sequencing was peripheral blood mononuclear cells (PBMCs). The receptor set was obtained from a human donor with classical Hodgkin lymphoma. The CDR3 runs from the conserved cysteine through the conserved F or W. Fields, in order: clone size, D gene, V gene, J gene, CDR3 protein, CDR3 DNA. A D gene is named only where the DNA matches it firmly. Size tells how often a clone was seen (once, few, many) or the class of an expanded clone, and some rows leave it out.

clone_size: -
d_call: TRBD2
v_call: TRBV5-1
j_call: TRBJ2-5
cdr3_aa: CASSSTSGVGMETQYF
cdr3_nt: TGCGCCAGCAGCTCCACTAGCGGGGTCGGTATGGAGACCCAGTACTTC

clone_size: -
d_call: -
v_call: TRBV9
j_call: TRBJ1-5
cdr3_aa: CASSVQADQPQHF
cdr3_nt: TGTGCCAGCAGCGTTCAAGCCGATCAGCCCCAGCATTTT

clone_size: -
d_call: -
v_call: TRBV27
j_call: TRBJ2-3
cdr3_aa: CASSFGRGLGDTQYF
cdr3_nt: TGTGCCAGCAGTTTTGGGCGGGGGCTAGGAGATACGCAGTATTTT

clone_size: -
d_call: TRBD1
v_call: TRBV29-1
j_call: TRBJ1-1
cdr3_aa: CSVVGTGNTEAFF
cdr3_nt: TGCAGCGTTGTTGGGACAGGGAATACTGAAGCTTTCTTT

clone_size: -
d_call: TRBD1
v_call: TRBV7-8
j_call: TRBJ2-2
cdr3_aa: CASSDTGGSTGELFF
cdr3_nt: TGTGCCAGCAGCGATACAGGGGGCAGCACCGGGGAGCTGTTTTTT

clone_size: -
d_call: TRBD2
v_call: TRBV27
j_call: TRBJ2-1
cdr3_aa: CASSLRTSGVDGEQFF
cdr3_nt: TGTGCCAGCAGTTTAAGGACTAGCGGGGTGGATGGTGAGCAGTTCTTC

clone_size: once
d_call: -
v_call: TRBV28
j_call: TRBJ1-1
cdr3_aa: CASSTPREGSTEAFF
cdr3_nt: TGTGCCAGCAGTACCCCAAGGGAGGGGAGCACTGAAGCTTTCTTT

clone_size: -
d_call: -
v_call: TRBV4-3
j_call: TRBJ2-3
cdr3_aa: CASSQELNRGTQYF
cdr3_nt: TGCGCCAGCAGCCAAGAATTAAACCGGGGTACGCAGTATTTT

clone_size: few
d_call: -
v_call: TRBV6-8
j_call: TRBJ1-2
cdr3_aa: CASSPRLPHNYGYTF
cdr3_nt: TGTGCCAGCAGCCCTAGACTTCCCCATAACTATGGCTACACCTTC

clone_size: few
d_call: -
v_call: TRBV28
j_call: TRBJ2-2
cdr3_aa: CASSRQQNTGELFF
cdr3_nt: TGTGCCAGCAGCCGTCAACAGAACACCGGGGAGCTGTTTTTT

clone_size: -
d_call: -
v_call: TRBV6-5
j_call: TRBJ2-1
cdr3_aa: CASRHRGLANEQFF
cdr3_nt: TGTGCCAGCAGACACCGGGGGCTAGCCAATGAGCAGTTCTTC

clone_size: -
d_call: -
v_call: TRBV9
j_call: TRBJ1-2
cdr3_aa: CASSTYSNYGYTF
cdr3_nt: TGTGCCAGCAGCACTTATTCTAACTATGGCTACACCTTC

clone_size: -
d_call: TRBD2
v_call: TRBV10-3
j_call: TRBJ2-3
cdr3_aa: CAISENSGGATDTQYF
cdr3_nt: TGTGCCATCAGTGAGAATAGCGGGGGGGCGACAGATACGCAGTATTTT

clone_size: -
d_call: TRBD2
v_call: TRBV5-4
j_call: TRBJ2-2
cdr3_aa: CASSSLAGAEGGELFF
cdr3_nt: TGTGCCAGCAGCTCCTTAGCGGGAGCGGAGGGCGGGGAGCTGTTTTTT

clone_size: -
d_call: -
v_call: TRBV4-1
j_call: TRBJ2-1
cdr3_aa: CASSQDGQSGTPNDNEQFF
cdr3_nt: TGCGCCAGCAGCCAAGATGGTCAGAGTGGGACCCCGAACGACAATGAGCAGTTCTTC

clone_size: -
d_call: TRBD1
v_call: TRBV7-9
j_call: TRBJ2-1
cdr3_aa: CASSLGQGAYEQFF
cdr3_nt: TGTGCCAGCAGCCTTGGACAGGGGGCCTATGAGCAGTTCTTC

clone_size: -
d_call: -
v_call: TRBV29-1
j_call: TRBJ2-7
cdr3_aa: CSVALPTSYEQYF
cdr3_nt: TGCAGCGTTGCCCTACCGACTTCCTACGAGCAGTACTTC

clone_size: -
d_call: -
v_call: TRBV5-4
j_call: TRBJ2-3
cdr3_aa: CASSLVQGPDTQYF
cdr3_nt: TGTGCCAGCAGCTTGGTACAGGGTCCAGATACGCAGTATTTT

clone_size: -
d_call: TRBD2
v_call: TRBV10-3
j_call: TRBJ2-1
cdr3_aa: CAIAPGLAGGRDEQFF
cdr3_nt: TGTGCCATCGCCCCGGGACTAGCGGGAGGGAGGGATGAGCAGTTCTTC

clone_size: -
d_call: TRBD1
v_call: TRBV7-9
j_call: TRBJ2-7
cdr3_aa: CASSSDRDFGEQYF
cdr3_nt: TGTGCCAGCAGCTCGGACAGGGACTTTGGAGAGCAGTACTTC

clone_size: -
d_call: -
v_call: TRBV7-9
j_call: TRBJ2-5
cdr3_aa: CASSRGGLETQYF
cdr3_nt: TGTGCCAGCAGCCGTGGCGGACTAGAGACCCAGTACTTC

clone_size: -
d_call: -
v_call: TRBV19
j_call: TRBJ1-5
cdr3_aa: CASSMFSNQPQHF
cdr3_nt: TGTGCCAGTAGTATGTTTAGCAATCAGCCCCAGCATTTT

clone_size: -
d_call: -
v_call: TRBV7-2
j_call: TRBJ2-7
cdr3_aa: CASSLEFSTYEQYF
cdr3_nt: TGTGCCAGCAGCTTAGAATTCAGTACCTACGAGCAGTACTTC

clone_size: -
d_call: -
v_call: TRBV18
j_call: TRBJ2-2
cdr3_aa: CASSPPENTGELFF
cdr3_nt: TGTGCCAGCTCACCTCCGGAGAACACCGGGGAGCTGTTTTTT

clone_size: -
d_call: TRBD2
v_call: TRBV4-1
j_call: TRBJ2-1
cdr3_aa: CASSQDFAGGPLVNEQFF
cdr3_nt: TGCGCCAGCAGCCAAGATTTCGCGGGAGGGCCACTAGTCAATGAGCAGTTCTTC

clone_size: -
d_call: TRBD1
v_call: TRBV5-6
j_call: TRBJ1-1
cdr3_aa: CASSWGQGDTEAFF
cdr3_nt: TGTGCCAGCAGCTGGGGACAGGGGGACACTGAAGCTTTCTTT

clone_size: -
d_call: -
v_call: TRBV28
j_call: TRBJ1-1
cdr3_aa: CATQFGAVTEAFF
cdr3_nt: TGTGCAACTCAGTTTGGGGCCGTGACTGAAGCTTTCTTT

clone_size: -
d_call: -
v_call: TRBV7-3
j_call: TRBJ1-2
cdr3_aa: CASSAREGFGGYTF
cdr3_nt: TGTGCCAGCAGCGCCAGGGAAGGGTTTGGAGGCTACACCTTC

clone_size: -
d_call: -
v_call: TRBV5-4
j_call: TRBJ2-7
cdr3_aa: CASSLNLNYEQYF
cdr3_nt: TGTGCCAGCAGCTTGAATCTGAATTACGAGCAGTACTTC

clone_size: -
d_call: -
v_call: TRBV20-1
j_call: TRBJ2-7
cdr3_aa: CSAARMDEQYF
cdr3_nt: TGCAGTGCCGCTCGAATGGACGAGCAGTACTTC

clone_size: -
d_call: -
v_call: TRBV2
j_call: TRBJ2-7
cdr3_aa: CASTMLGSAYEQYF
cdr3_nt: TGTGCCAGCACCATGCTGGGGTCGGCCTACGAGCAGTACTTC

clone_size: -
d_call: TRBD1
v_call: TRBV27
j_call: TRBJ2-1
cdr3_aa: CASRGTGTGINEQFF
cdr3_nt: TGTGCCAGCAGGGGGACCGGGACAGGGATCAATGAGCAGTTCTTC

clone_size: once
d_call: TRBD1
v_call: TRBV29-1
j_call: TRBJ1-2
cdr3_aa: CSVAGGRVANYGYTF
cdr3_nt: TGCAGCGTTGCAGGGGGCCGGGTAGCTAACTATGGCTACACCTTC

clone_size: -
d_call: TRBD1
v_call: TRBV30
j_call: TRBJ1-2
cdr3_aa: CACLTGGAGYTF
cdr3_nt: TGTGCCTGCCTCACAGGGGGCGCGGGCTACACCTTC

clone_size: once
d_call: -
v_call: TRBV7-2
j_call: TRBJ2-3
cdr3_aa: CASSLQGRVTDTQYF
cdr3_nt: TGTGCCAGCAGCTTACAGGGGCGAGTCACAGATACGCAGTATTTT

clone_size: -
d_call: -
v_call: TRBV19
j_call: TRBJ1-3
cdr3_aa: CATRQYSGNTIYF
cdr3_nt: TGTGCCACCAGACAGTACTCTGGAAACACCATATATTTT

clone_size: -
d_call: -
v_call: TRBV7-2
j_call: TRBJ1-1
cdr3_aa: CASSLPRINTEAFF
cdr3_nt: TGTGCCAGCAGCTTACCGCGCATAAACACTGAAGCTTTCTTT